The source of this TCR beta chain is a study of blood T cell repertoires in COVID-19 (dated by TCRdb to about 2020). For context, the study as a whole: Samples covering the acute and convalescent phases of COVID-19 were provided by collaborators in the United States, Italy and Spain. Sample metadata almost always included a de-identified subject ID, COVID-19 status, age in years and sex. The prospective study material was composed of cDNA or gDNA derived from T cells, B-cell-depleted T cells, or PBMCs. The samples were drawn from two sources: the first 160 participants of the ongoing ImmuneRACE study, and 1,000 to 1,500 subjects contributed by 6 global collaborators. The repertoires were released in a freely available public database meant as a resource for research on the immune response to SARS-CoV-2. The dataset comprised deeply sampled blood TCRbeta repertoires from subjects exposed to, actively infected with, or recovered from COVID-19. Where HLA class I and class II types were available, the types were taken from metadata supplied by the sample provider, not from assay-based typing.

The immunoSEQ Assay, a bias-controlled multiplex PCR, was used to amplify TCRbeta CDR3 regions from genomic DNA. As for the authors' bioinformatics: The number of nucleated cells in each sample was estimated from the amplification of reference gene primers within the assay. Sequence reads were collapsed and filtered to measure the absolute abundance of every unique TCRbeta CDR3 rearrangement. Productive Simpson clonality was computed per sample as the square root of Simpson's diversity index over productive rearrangements. What TCRdb holds here is the immuneACCESS table cut down to in-frame rearrangements. Part of the clones is not present; checked against another copy, under half of the missing clones reflect an unresolved V gene, and the others are unexplained. The V and J calls and clone size were taken over from that table, and D and trimming were inferred from the DNA. This sample holds under 200,000 clones; around 87% were observed only once. In total, the top ten clones hold 2.5% of the sample.

A single count supports this clone. Its antigen target is currently unknown. A junction end diverges from the germline sequence, so it may reflect a read error. CDR1 and CDR2, looked up from the germline V gene (reference sequence), are MNHNY and SVGAGI. The CDR3, from cysteine to phenylalanine, totals 16 residues. The DNA shown is the 48-base CDR3, in frame from base 1. Each collaborating institution followed its own protocols to collect whole blood in K2EDTA tubes. For TCRbeta analysis, collaborators shipped samples in one of three forms: frozen whole blood, isolated PBMCs, or DNA extracted from either of those sample types. Study-wide findings and limitations: The amount of clinical and demographic metadata varied by source and participant and was provided uncurated.

The clonotype originates from a man aged 35-49 years with active or convalescent COVID-19. The chain links TRBV6-6 with TRBJ1-6; TRBD1 matches 10 bases in the middle. The sample consisted of peripheral blood. The nucleotide sequence reads as follows: TGTGCCAGCAGTCACTCCGGACAGGGGGTCAATTCACCCCTCCACTTT. Its amino acids are CASSHSGQGVNSPLHF.